This T cell receptor beta chain was retrieved from a study of shared clonotypes between healthy human individuals. Replicate PCRs from sorted subsets contained roughly 200 ng DNA, which is some 32,000 T cell genomes. Produced via immunoSEQ multiplex PCR; TCRdb's table is partial and in-frame only. The repertoire includes over a million clones, 95% to 99% of them detected once, and approximately 0.44% sits in the top ten. Sequencing input: naive CD4+ T cells sorted from blood. The subset: CD45RA+ positively selected. This TCR was sampled from a man aged 30-40 years in good health.

The chain's CDR3 is CASSAVVAGTYEQYF. For the CDR3, the DNA is TGTGCCAGCAGTGCTGTGGTAGCGGGAACCTACGAGCAGTACTTC. This chain uses TRBV25-1 with TRBJ2-7; TRBD2 agrees at 8 bases. V gave up 4 bases and J gave up 2 bases; unmatched junction bases: 7. Per the germline V gene, CDR1 is MGHDK and CDR2 is SYGVNS. The CDR3 is 15 amino acids.